A selection of T cell receptor beta chains follows, all from one sample in a study of T cell repertoires in cytomegalovirus infection. TCRdb reanalysed the reads using MiXCR and keeps one entry per CDR3 protein. The repertoire holds 650,000 to 900,000 distinct CDR3 sequences, with less than 35% as singletons. Their antigens are not known. Sequenced material: cultured CD8+ T cells from PBMCs, taken from culture after CMV antigen stimulation. The receptors were gathered from a human donor in good health (CMV status not recorded). Some clones in this sample may be carry-over from other donors' samples. Both conserved end residues are part of each CDR3. The D gene is left open where the match is weak. Part of the rows lack a size; the others show once, few, many or a class for expanded clones.

clone_size: many; j_call: TRBJ2-1; cdr3_length: 13; d_call: .; v_call: TRBV2; cdr3_nt: TGTGCCAGCGTACCGCGGGGTAGGGGAGAGCAGTTCTTC; cdr3_aa: CASVPRGRGEQFF
clone_size: once; j_call: TRBJ1-1; cdr3_length: 8; d_call: .; v_call: TRBV6-8; cdr3_nt: TGTACAGTTGAAGAAGCTTTCTTT; cdr3_aa: CTVEEAFF
clone_size: few; j_call: TRBJ2-1; cdr3_length: 14; d_call: TRBD2; v_call: TRBV2; cdr3_nt: TGTGCCAGCTCAAACCCAGGACTAGAAGTTGAGCAGTTCTTC; cdr3_aa: CASSNPGLEVEQFF
clone_size: few; j_call: TRBJ1-1; cdr3_length: 13; d_call: TRBD1; v_call: TRBV12-3/TRBV12-4; cdr3_nt: TGTGCCAGCACCCCGGGACAGTCCACTGAAGCTTTCTTT; cdr3_aa: CASTPGQSTEAFF
clone_size: few; j_call: TRBJ2-1; cdr3_length: 16; d_call: .; v_call: TRBV4-1; cdr3_nt: TGCGCCAGCAGCCAGCGCTGGACAGTCGACGCCAATGAGCAGTTCTTC; cdr3_aa: CASSQRWTVDANEQFF
clone_size: .; j_call: TRBJ1-1; cdr3_length: 15; d_call: TRBD1; v_call: TRBV6-2/TRBV6-3; cdr3_nt: TGTGCCAGCAGTTCAACCAGGGGGCTCGGGACTGAAGCTTTCTTT; cdr3_aa: CASSSTRGLGTEAFF
clone_size: .; j_call: TRBJ2-7; cdr3_length: 14; d_call: .; v_call: TRBV27; cdr3_nt: TGTGCCAGCAGTTTAAGTGGGAATTGGTACGAGCAGTACTTC; cdr3_aa: CASSLSGNWYEQYF
clone_size: few; j_call: TRBJ1-5; cdr3_length: 14; d_call: .; v_call: TRBV7-9; cdr3_nt: TGTGCCAGCAGCCGCCCGGGTACGGGCCAGCCCCAGCATTTT; cdr3_aa: CASSRPGTGQPQHF
clone_size: .; j_call: TRBJ2-1; cdr3_length: 15; d_call: TRBD2; v_call: TRBV5-1; cdr3_nt: TGCGCCAGCAGCTTGGTGGTAGCGGGGGAGAATGAGCAGTTCTTC; cdr3_aa: CASSLVVAGENEQFF
clone_size: many; j_call: TRBJ2-3; cdr3_length: 13; d_call: .; v_call: TRBV7-2; cdr3_nt: TGTGCCAGCAGCTTAGGTCTTGGGGACTCCCCATATTTT; cdr3_aa: CASSLGLGDSPYF
clone_size: few; j_call: TRBJ2-7; cdr3_length: 14; d_call: .; v_call: TRBV3-1; cdr3_nt: TGTGCCAGCAGCCAAGGCCCAGGTGGCTACGAGCAGTACTTC; cdr3_aa: CASSQGPGGYEQYF
clone_size: .; j_call: TRBJ2-6; cdr3_length: 15; d_call: .; v_call: TRBV6-1; cdr3_nt: TGTGCCAGCAACGCCCAGGGGTCTGGGGCCAACGTCCTGACTTTC; cdr3_aa: CASNAQGSGANVLTF
clone_size: .; j_call: TRBJ2-3; cdr3_length: 18; d_call: TRBD2; v_call: TRBV7-6; cdr3_nt: TGTGCCAGCAGCTTAGGACTAGCGGGAGGGGAATCACAGCTGACGCAGTATTTT; cdr3_aa: CASSLGLAGGESQLTQYF
clone_size: .; j_call: TRBJ2-7; cdr3_length: 14; d_call: .; v_call: TRBV4-1; cdr3_nt: TGCGCCAGCTGCCCAACAAGTTACTCCTACGAGCAGTACTTC; cdr3_aa: CASCPTSYSYEQYF
clone_size: .; j_call: TRBJ1-5; cdr3_length: 15; d_call: .; v_call: TRBV19; cdr3_nt: TGTGCCAGTAGTTGGGCGCGTGATAGCAATCAGCCCCAGCATTTT; cdr3_aa: CASSWARDSNQPQHF
clone_size: .; j_call: TRBJ2-7; cdr3_length: 15; d_call: .; v_call: TRBV6-5; cdr3_nt: TGTACCAGCAGTTACCGTGCGGCAGGTTCCTACGAGCAGTACTTC; cdr3_aa: CTSSYRAAGSYEQYF
clone_size: .; j_call: TRBJ2-3; cdr3_length: 13; d_call: .; v_call: TRBV6-5; cdr3_nt: TGTGCCAGCAGTTACCAACAGCAAGCTACGCAGTATTTT; cdr3_aa: CASSYQQQATQYF
clone_size: few; j_call: TRBJ2-5; cdr3_length: 14; d_call: .; v_call: TRBV7-9; cdr3_nt: TGTGCCAGCAGCGGGTCGGGGCTACAAGAGACCCAGTACTTC; cdr3_aa: CASSGSGLQETQYF